These T cell receptor beta chains were read from a single sample in a study of identical twins. TCRdb ran MiXCR on the 5' RACE reads and lists one entry per CDR3 protein. The sample holds 500,000 to 650,000 distinct CDR3 sequences; just over 7% are singletons and the top ten take approximately 1.5%. This same sample was also taken into another study, of yellow fever vaccine responses in identical twins.

The source material was PBMCs. All receptors derive from a young woman in good health. The CDR3 runs from the conserved cysteine through the conserved F or W. The D gene is left open where the match is weak. The listing skips clone size in some rows; elsewhere it reads once, few, many or a size class.

TRBD1	14	TRBV5-1	many	TRBJ2-1	TGCGCCAGCAGCCAAGGACAGGGCTTCGATGAGCAGTTCTTC	CASSQGQGFDEQFF
TRBD1	14	TRBV4-1	few	TRBJ2-3	TGCGCCAGCAGCCAAGCCAATACAGGGGGCACACAGTATTTT	CASSQANTGGTQYF
TRBD2	18	TRBV2	NA	TRBJ2-4	TGTGCCAGCAGTCTCGGACTAGCGGGAGAACTAGCCAAAAACATTCAGTACTTC	CASSLGLAGELAKNIQYF
TRBD1	16	TRBV11-2	few	TRBJ1-1	TGTGCCAGCAGCCCGAGTGGTGACAGGGGGGCCACTGAAGCTTTCTTT	CASSPSGDRGATEAFF
NA	13	TRBV6-5	NA	TRBJ1-1	TGTGCCAGCAGTTTTAAACTGGGCGCTGAAGCTTTCTTT	CASSFKLGAEAFF
NA	14	TRBV12-3/TRBV12-4	few	TRBJ1-2	TGTGCCAGCAGACCCGTGGGGATTAACTATGGCTACACCTTC	CASRPVGINYGYTF
NA	14	TRBV6-5	few	TRBJ1-5	TGTGCCAGCAGTTACGGGGATAGCAATCAGCCCCAGCATTTT	CASSYGDSNQPQHF
TRBD2	22	TRBV4-1	NA	TRBJ2-6	TGCGCCAGCAGCCAACATAGCCCCGGGACTAGCGGGGGTCTCTCTGGGGCCAACGTCCTGACTTTC	CASSQHSPGTSGGLSGANVLTF
NA	15	TRBV20-1	few	TRBJ1-1	TGCAGTGCTAGGAGTCAGGGACTATTGAACACTGAAGCTTTCTTT	CSARSQGLLNTEAFF
NA	15	TRBV29-1	few	TRBJ1-1	TGCAGCGTTGAAAAATTACAGGGAACGAACACTGAAGCTTTCTTT	CSVEKLQGTNTEAFF
TRBD2	14	TRBV6-5	NA	TRBJ2-1	TGTGCCAGCAGTTTGACTAGCGGGGGGGCCACGCAGTTCTTC	CASSLTSGGATQFF
NA	16	TRBV7-8	NA	TRBJ2-5	TGTGCCAGCAGCTTACGGGCGGGACCCTCCCAAGAGACCCAGTACTTC	CASSLRAGPSQETQYF
TRBD2	14	TRBV4-1	many	TRBJ2-1	TGCGCCAGCAGCCCGGGACTAGCTTTGGCTGAGCAGTTCTTC	CASSPGLALAEQFF
NA	11	TRBV10-3	many	TRBJ1-2	TGTGCCATCGGGGACGGGTATGGCTACACCTTC	CAIGDGYGYTF
NA	15	TRBV29-1	NA	TRBJ1-3	TGCAGCGTTGAAGATCTGGGGGTCTTTGGAAACACCATATATTTT	CSVEDLGVFGNTIYF
NA	15	TRBV4-1	many	TRBJ1-1	TGCGCCAGCAGCCCGACCGACACGCGGAACACTGAAGCTTTCTTT	CASSPTDTRNTEAFF
NA	16	TRBV12-3/TRBV12-4	many	TRBJ1-4	TGTGCCAGCAGTCCCTGGACAGATTTCAACCTAGAAAAACTGTTTTTT	CASSPWTDFNLEKLFF
TRBD2	18	TRBV5-1	many	TRBJ2-1	TGCGCCAGCAGCTCTCCCGGGACTAGCGGGGGGGCCTACAATGAGCAGTTCTTC	CASSSPGTSGGAYNEQFF
NA	13	TRBV20-1	NA	TRBJ2-1	TGCAGTGCTAGAGTTACGGCGGGCAATGAGCAGTTCTTC	CSARVTAGNEQFF
TRBD2	16	TRBV6-5	few	TRBJ2-3	TGTGCCAGCAGTTACTTGACCAGCGGGAGGGCAGATACGCAGTATTTT	CASSYLTSGRADTQYF
NA	14	TRBV3-1	many	TRBJ2-1	TGTGCCAGCAGCCAAGTCGGGAGTGGGGATGAGCAGTTCTTC	CASSQVGSGDEQFF
NA	17	TRBV12-3/TRBV12-4	NA	TRBJ1-1	TGTGCCAGAACTACCCCACCTATCTGGAAAGGGAACACTGAAGCTTTCTTT	CARTTPPIWKGNTEAFF
TRBD2	16	TRBV20-1	NA	TRBJ2-1	TGCAGTGCTAAACCGACTAGCGGGGGCCCCTACAATGAGCAGTTCTTC	CSAKPTSGGPYNEQFF
NA	13	TRBV14	NA	TRBJ2-2	TGTGCCAGCAGCATCTCGGGGCCCGGGGAGCTGTTTTTT	CASSISGPGELFF
NA	15	TRBV10-2	NA	TRBJ2-1	TGCGCCACCAGCGATGGGCAAGTCGGGTACAATGAGCAGTTCTTC	CATSDGQVGYNEQFF
NA	16	TRBV6-5	few	TRBJ1-3	TGTGCCAGCAGTTACTCGCTGGGGGCGCGAGGAAACACCATATATTTT	CASSYSLGARGNTIYF
NA	15	TRBV6-5	few	TRBJ1-5	TGTGCCAGCAGTTACTCGACAGCACAGTCGGAGCCCCAGCATTTT	CASSYSTAQSEPQHF
NA	16	TRBV5-1	few	TRBJ1-1	TGCGCCAGCAGCCAACCGGAGAAGCGGTGGGACACTGAAGCTTTCTTT	CASSQPEKRWDTEAFF
TRBD2	15	TRBV12-3/TRBV12-4	NA	TRBJ2-3	TGTGCCAGCAGACCTAGCGGGGTGAGCACAGATACGCAGTATTTT	CASRPSGVSTDTQYF
NA	13	TRBV6-5	many	TRBJ1-2	TGTGCCAGCAGTTACGGACGGGACTATGGCTACACCTTC	CASSYGRDYGYTF
TRBD2	14	TRBV25-1	NA	TRBJ2-3	TGTGCCAGCCGGGGGGGGGCCTTTGCAGATACGCAGTATTTT	CASRGGAFADTQYF
NA	14	TRBV12-3/TRBV12-4	many	TRBJ2-1	TGTGCCAGCTGCGTAGGACTTACCCACAATGAGCAGTTCTTC	CASCVGLTHNEQFF
NA	14	TRBV28	NA	TRBJ1-4	TGTGCCAGCGCCGGGTTGGGGGGTGCTGAAAAACTGTTTTTT	CASAGLGGAEKLFF
TRBD2	15	TRBV20-1	few	TRBJ2-1	TGCAGTGCTCGTTCCGGACTAGCGGGAGCCAATGAGCAGTTCTTC	CSARSGLAGANEQFF
TRBD2	16	TRBV24-1	NA	TRBJ2-1	TGTGCCACCAGTGATGGGACTAGCGGGTCGCGCTCGGAGCAGTTCTTC	CATSDGTSGSRSEQFF
TRBD2	17	TRBV7-2	few	TRBJ2-3	TGTGCCAGCAGCTTTGGACTAGCGGGAGGGCGAGGGGATACGCAGTATTTT	CASSFGLAGGRGDTQYF
TRBD1	16	TRBV7-9	few	TRBJ1-1	TGTGCCAGCAGCTCCACCGGACAGGGACGGAACACTGAAGCTTTCTTT	CASSSTGQGRNTEAFF
NA	16	TRBV20-1	few	TRBJ2-7	TGCAGTGCTATACGGACCGGCCCGGGGTTTTTCCACGAGCAGTACTTC	CSAIRTGPGFFHEQYF
NA	16	TRBV6-5	NA	TRBJ2-2	TGTGCCAGCAGTTCCTCGGGAGCATGGGGAACCGGGGAGCTGTTTTTT	CASSSSGAWGTGELFF
NA	15	TRBV2	few	TRBJ2-2	TGTGCCAGCAGTGAAGTTGGGGGGAGCATCGGGGAGCTGTTTTTT	CASSEVGGSIGELFF